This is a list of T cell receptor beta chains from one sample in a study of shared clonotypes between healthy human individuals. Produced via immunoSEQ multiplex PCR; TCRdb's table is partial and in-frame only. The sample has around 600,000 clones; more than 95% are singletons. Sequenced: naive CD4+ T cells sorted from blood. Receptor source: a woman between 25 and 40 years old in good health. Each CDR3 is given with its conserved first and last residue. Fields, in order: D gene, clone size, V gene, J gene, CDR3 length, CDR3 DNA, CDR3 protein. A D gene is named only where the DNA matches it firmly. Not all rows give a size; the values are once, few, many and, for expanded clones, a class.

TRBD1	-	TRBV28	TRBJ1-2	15	TGTGCCAGCAGTGATGACAGGGGTTGGGCTCCGGGCTACACCTTC	CASSDDRGWAPGYTF
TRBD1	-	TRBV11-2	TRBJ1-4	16	TGTGCCAGCACCCCCCTGGGGACAGCCATTTGGCTGAAACTGTTTTTT	CASTPLGTAIWLKLFF
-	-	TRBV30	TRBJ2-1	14	TGTGCCTGGAGTGTAGGAGGGAGGCTCAGGGAGCAGTTCTTC	CAWSVGGRLREQFF
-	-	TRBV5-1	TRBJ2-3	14	TGCGCCAGCAGCTCGGCTGGAGGGCCAGATACGCAGTATTTT	CASSSAGGPDTQYF
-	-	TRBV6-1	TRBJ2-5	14	TGTGCCAGCAGTGAAGTGCTCCTTCAAGAGACCCAGTACTTC	CASSEVLLQETQYF
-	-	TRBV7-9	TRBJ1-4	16	TGTGCCAGCAGCTTACCCCCGACAGAGCAGAATGAAAAACTGTTTTTT	CASSLPPTEQNEKLFF
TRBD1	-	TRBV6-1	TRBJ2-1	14	TGTGCCAGCAGGCCGGGACAGGGATTGGGTGAGCAGTTCTTC	CASRPGQGLGEQFF
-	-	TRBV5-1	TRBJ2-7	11	TGCGCCAGCAGCCAAAACTACGAGCAGTACTTC	CASSQNYEQYF
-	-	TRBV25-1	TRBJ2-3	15	TGTGCCAGCAGTGAACCCGGGGTCCTCACAGATACGCAGTATTTT	CASSEPGVLTDTQYF
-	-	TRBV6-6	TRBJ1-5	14	TGTGCCAGCAGTTACTCCTGGGACAATCAGCCCCAGCATTTT	CASSYSWDNQPQHF
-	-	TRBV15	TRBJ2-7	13	TGTGCCACCAGCTTATGGGGGCTGGGGGAGCAGTACTTC	CATSLWGLGEQYF
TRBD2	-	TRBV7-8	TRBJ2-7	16	TGTGCCAGCAGCTTAGCGGTGACTAGCGGGAGCTACGAGCAGTACTTC	CASSLAVTSGSYEQYF
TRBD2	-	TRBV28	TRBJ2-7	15	TGTGCCAGCAGTTTATCGGCGGGAGGCTCCTACGAGCAGTACTTC	CASSLSAGGSYEQYF
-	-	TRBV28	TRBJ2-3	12	TGTGCCAGCAGTTTGGATGGGTATACGCAGTATTTT	CASSLDGYTQYF
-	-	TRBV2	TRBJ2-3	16	TGTGCCAGCGGTCCCGGGACGTTCTCTAGCACAGATACGCAGTATTTT	CASGPGTFSSTDTQYF
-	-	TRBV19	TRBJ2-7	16	TGTGCCAGTAGTATACAGGGGACGGCTAAAGCGTACGAGCAGTACTTC	CASSIQGTAKAYEQYF
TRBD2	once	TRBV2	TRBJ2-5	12	TGTGCCAAAGGACTAGACCAAGAGACCCAGTACTTC	CAKGLDQETQYF
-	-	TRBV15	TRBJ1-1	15	TGTGCCACCAGCAGAGTGGACCAAGACAGCCCAGAAGCTTTCTTT	CATSRVDQDSPEAFF
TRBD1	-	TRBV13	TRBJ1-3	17	TGTGCCAGCAGCTTACGCCCGATGGGACAGGGGAGAAACACCATATATTTT	CASSLRPMGQGRNTIYF
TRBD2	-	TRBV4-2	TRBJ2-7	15	TGTGCCAGCAGCCAAGATGCGGGAGGATCCTACGAGCAGTACTTC	CASSQDAGGSYEQYF
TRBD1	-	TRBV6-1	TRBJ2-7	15	TGTGCCAGCAGTGATAAGGGGGCGTCAGCGACCGAGCAGTACTTC	CASSDKGASATEQYF
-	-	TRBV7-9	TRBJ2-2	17	TGTGCCAGCAGCTTCCGGGGGAGGTTGGGAGACACCGGGGAGCTGTTTTTT	CASSFRGRLGDTGELFF
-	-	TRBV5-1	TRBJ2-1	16	TGCGCCAGCAGCCCCGATCCTGGGTCCACCTACAATGAGCAGTTCTTC	CASSPDPGSTYNEQFF
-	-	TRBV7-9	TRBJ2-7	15	TGTGCCAGCAGCCCCCTGGCCCTACCCATATACGAGCAGTACTTC	CASSPLALPIYEQYF
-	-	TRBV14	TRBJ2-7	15	TGTGCCAGCAGCCAAGGAAGTCACAGGGCCCACGAGCAGTACTTC	CASSQGSHRAHEQYF
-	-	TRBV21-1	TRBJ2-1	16	TGTGCCAGCAGCGTCAAAAGGCGGGACAGGGGAATTGAGCAGTTCTTC	CASSVKRRDRGIEQFF
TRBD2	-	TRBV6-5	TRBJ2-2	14	TGTGCCAGCAAAGTACTAGCGCGCACCGGGGAGCTGTTTTTT	CASKVLARTGELFF
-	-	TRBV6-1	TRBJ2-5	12	TGTGCCAGCAGTGACGGCGGGGAGACCCAGTACTTC	CASSDGGETQYF
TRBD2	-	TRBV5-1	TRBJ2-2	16	TGCGCCAGCAGCTTGGGGGGTAGCGGGAGCACCGGGGAGCTGTTTTTT	CASSLGGSGSTGELFF
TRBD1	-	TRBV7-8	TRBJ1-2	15	TGTGCCAGCAGCCCGAGGACAGGAACTAACTATGGCTACACCTTC	CASSPRTGTNYGYTF
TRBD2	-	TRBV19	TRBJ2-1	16	TGTGCCAGTAGTATCGCGGGACTAGCAGTAAAGAATGAGCAGTTCTTC	CASSIAGLAVKNEQFF
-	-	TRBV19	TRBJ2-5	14	TGTGCCAGTAGTATGAGGGGGGATCAAGAGACCCAGTACTTC	CASSMRGDQETQYF
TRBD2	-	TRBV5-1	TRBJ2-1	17	TGCGCCAGCAGCTTACCGGGACTAGCGGGAGTGAACAATGAGCAGTTCTTC	CASSLPGLAGVNNEQFF
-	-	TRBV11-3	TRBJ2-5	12	TGTGCCAGCAGCTTAGATACGGAGACCCAGTACTTC	CASSLDTETQYF
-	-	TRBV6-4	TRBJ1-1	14	TGTGCCAGCAGATCTCAGGCGGGATCCACTGAAGCTTTCTTT	CASRSQAGSTEAFF
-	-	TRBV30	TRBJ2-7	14	TGTGCCTGGAGTGTGGGCCAGGGAGTCTCCGAGCAGTACTTC	CAWSVGQGVSEQYF
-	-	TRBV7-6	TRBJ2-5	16	TGTGCCAGCAGCTTAGGGGGGCTTGGACCGCAAGAGACCCAGTACTTC	CASSLGGLGPQETQYF
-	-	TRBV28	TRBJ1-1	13	TGTGCCAGCAGGCTGACACTGAACACTGAAGCTTTCTTT	CASRLTLNTEAFF
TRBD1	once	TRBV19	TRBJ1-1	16	TGTGCCAGTAGTATAGTATGGGACAGGGCTTACACTGAAGCTTTCTTT	CASSIVWDRAYTEAFF
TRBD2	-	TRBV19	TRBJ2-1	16	TGTGCCAGTACCCTTATGGCGGCGGGAGTAAGGAATGAGCAGTTCTTC	CASTLMAAGVRNEQFF
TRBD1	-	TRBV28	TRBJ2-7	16	TGTGCCAGCAACTTGGGACCGGGACAGGGGACCTACGAGCAGTACTTC	CASNLGPGQGTYEQYF
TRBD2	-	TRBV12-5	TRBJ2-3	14	TGTGCTAGTGGCATTAGCGGGAAGGCAGATACGCAGTATTTT	CASGISGKADTQYF
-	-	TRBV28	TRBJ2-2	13	TGTGCCAGCAGTCCCGAATACACCGGGGAGCTGTTTTTT	CASSPEYTGELFF
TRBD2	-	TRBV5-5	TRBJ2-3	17	TGTGCCAGCAGCTTGTTCATGCAGCGGGGTATCACAGATACGCAGTATTTT	CASSLFMQRGITDTQYF
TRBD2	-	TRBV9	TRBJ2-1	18	TGTGCCAGCAGCGCAGGAACCGGGACTAGCGTCTCTCTCAATGAGCAGTTCTTC	CASSAGTGTSVSLNEQFF
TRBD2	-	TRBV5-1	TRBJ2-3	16	TGCGCCAGCAGCTCCGAACAAGCGGGAGATCTCGATACGCAGTATTTT	CASSSEQAGDLDTQYF
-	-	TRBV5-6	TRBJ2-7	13	TGTGCCAGCAGCTTGGGGGGCATCAGCGAGCAGTACTTC	CASSLGGISEQYF
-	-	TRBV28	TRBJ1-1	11	TGTGCCAGCACCCTACACAAGGAAGCTTTCTTT	CASTLHKEAFF
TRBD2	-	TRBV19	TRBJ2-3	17	TGTGCCAGTAGTATTATGGCTAGCGGGAATTCGATAGATACGCAGTATTTT	CASSIMASGNSIDTQYF
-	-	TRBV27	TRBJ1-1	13	TGTGCCAGCAGACATCAGGGAGGCCTTGAAGCTTTCTTT	CASRHQGGLEAFF